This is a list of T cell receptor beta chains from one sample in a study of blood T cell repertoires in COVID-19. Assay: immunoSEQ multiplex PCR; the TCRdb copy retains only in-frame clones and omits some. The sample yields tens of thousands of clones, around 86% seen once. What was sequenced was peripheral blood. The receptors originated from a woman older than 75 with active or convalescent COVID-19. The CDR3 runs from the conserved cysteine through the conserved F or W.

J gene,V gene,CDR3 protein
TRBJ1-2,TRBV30,CAWSSQGLIGYTF
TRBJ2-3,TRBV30,CAWSQSDTQYF
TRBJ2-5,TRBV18,CASSPGRALAGQETQYF
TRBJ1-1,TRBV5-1,CASSVTGGVAFF
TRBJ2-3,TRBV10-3,CAASPGSDTDTQYF
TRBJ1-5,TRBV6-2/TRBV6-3,CASSQTLGDQPQHF
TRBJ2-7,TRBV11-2,CASSLSLLEQYF
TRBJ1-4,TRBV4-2,CASSRGTAGANEKLFF
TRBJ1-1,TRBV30,CAWSTGQGFSEAFF
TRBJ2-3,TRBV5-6,CASRLAGGPFGTDTQYF
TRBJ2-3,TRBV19,CASKVAGAADTQYF
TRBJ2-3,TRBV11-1,CASTRRRDRADTQYF
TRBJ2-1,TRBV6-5,CASSYWLAGGWEQFF
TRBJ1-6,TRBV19,CASSIEPTGKVGSPLHF
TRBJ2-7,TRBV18,CASCRGAGNEQYF
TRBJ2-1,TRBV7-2,CASSLAQVGVSEQFF
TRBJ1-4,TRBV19,CASSPSRATNEKLFF
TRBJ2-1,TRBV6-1,CASRTLAGKYNEQFF
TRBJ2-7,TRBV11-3,CASSLYSRSVLFYEQYF
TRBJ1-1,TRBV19,CASTSDILNTEAFF
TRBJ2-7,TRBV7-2,CASSPRGLAGGRGEQYF
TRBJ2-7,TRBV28,CASSEPGTFGLYEQYF
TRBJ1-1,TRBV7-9,CASSRPGTGYGTEAFF
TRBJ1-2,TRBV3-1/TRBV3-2,CASSQDRGDRGRYTF
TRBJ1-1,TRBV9,CASSPLGGVNTEAFF
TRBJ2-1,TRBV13,CASSLRLAKSSYNEQFF
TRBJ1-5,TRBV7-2,CASSLRGTEVNQPQHF
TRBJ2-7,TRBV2,CASRFLTGQPYEQYF
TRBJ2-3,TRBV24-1,CATSKEGRQYF
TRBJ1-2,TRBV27,CASSSSQLRGTDGYTF
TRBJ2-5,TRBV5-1,CASSEDQETQYF
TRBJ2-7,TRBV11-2,CASSLTSGGAGSYEQYF